The following is a T cell receptor (beta chain) sequence with its context. The data stem from a study of blood T cell repertoires in COVID-19. Study at large: Sources were T cells, B-cell-depleted T cells, or PBMCs; the material itself was cDNA or gDNA.

Repertoires were generated with immunoSEQ multiplex PCR, while TCRdb's copy carries only in-frame clones and drops some. The sample has about 280,000 clones, 85% seen once. CDR1 SGHTA and CDR2 FQGNSA come from the germline V gene. This CDR3 is 17 amino acids long. Trimming stripped 2 bases from V and 8 bases from J, with 22 bases between. Individuals drawn from around 25 US areas were about 18 to 90 years old. Clinical histories supplied by participants themselves formed the basis of cohort assignment. Two consecutive negative NP/OP PCR tests, clearance, or resolved symptoms defined Cohort 3 recovery.

This receptor was taken from a woman aged 50 to 60 who had recovered from COVID-19. Input material: PBMCs or T cells enriched from blood (not recorded which). The chain carries TRBV7-2 and TRBJ2-1; the D gene is possibly TRBD2 (7 bases). CDR3 residues: CASSLFGGLSRRYEQFF. The CDR3 nucleotides read TGTGCCAGCAGCTTATTCGGGGGGCTCTCGCGAAGGTATGAGCAGTTCTTC.